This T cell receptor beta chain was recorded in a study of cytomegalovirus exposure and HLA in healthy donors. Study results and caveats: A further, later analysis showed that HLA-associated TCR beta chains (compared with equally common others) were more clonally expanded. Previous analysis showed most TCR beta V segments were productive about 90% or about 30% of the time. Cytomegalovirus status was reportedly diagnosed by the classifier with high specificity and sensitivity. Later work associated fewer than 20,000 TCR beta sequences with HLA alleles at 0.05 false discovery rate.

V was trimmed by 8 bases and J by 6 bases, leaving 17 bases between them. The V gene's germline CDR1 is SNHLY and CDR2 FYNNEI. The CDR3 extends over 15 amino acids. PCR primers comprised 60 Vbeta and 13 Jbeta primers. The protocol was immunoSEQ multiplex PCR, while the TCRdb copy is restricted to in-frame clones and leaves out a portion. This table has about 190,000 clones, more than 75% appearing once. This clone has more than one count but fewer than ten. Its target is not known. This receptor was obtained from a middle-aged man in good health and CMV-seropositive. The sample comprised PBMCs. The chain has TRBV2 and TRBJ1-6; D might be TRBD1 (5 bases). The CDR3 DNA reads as TGTGCCAGCTCAAGCGTTACAGGCGGTAATTCACCCCTCCACTTT. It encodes CASSSVTGGNSPLHF.